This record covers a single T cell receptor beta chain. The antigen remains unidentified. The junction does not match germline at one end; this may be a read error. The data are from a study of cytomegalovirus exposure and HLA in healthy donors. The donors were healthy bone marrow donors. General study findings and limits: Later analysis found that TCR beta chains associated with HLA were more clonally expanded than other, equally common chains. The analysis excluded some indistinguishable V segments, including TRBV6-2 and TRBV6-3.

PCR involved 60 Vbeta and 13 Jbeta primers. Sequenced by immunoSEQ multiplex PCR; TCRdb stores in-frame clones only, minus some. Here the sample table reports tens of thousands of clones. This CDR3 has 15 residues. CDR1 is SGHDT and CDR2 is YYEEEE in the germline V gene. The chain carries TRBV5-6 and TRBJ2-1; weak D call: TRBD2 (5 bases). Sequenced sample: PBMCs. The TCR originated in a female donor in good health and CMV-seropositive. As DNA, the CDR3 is TGTGCCAGCAGCTTGTCGGGGAGCTCCGACAATGAGCAGTTCTTC. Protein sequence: CASSLSGSSDNEQFF. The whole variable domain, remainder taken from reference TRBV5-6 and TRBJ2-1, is DAGVTQSPTHLIKTRGQQVTLRCSPKSGHDTVSWYQQALGQGPQFIFQYYEEEERQRGNFPDRFSGHQFPNYSSELNVNALLLGDSALYLCASSLSGSSDNEQFFGPGTRLTVL.